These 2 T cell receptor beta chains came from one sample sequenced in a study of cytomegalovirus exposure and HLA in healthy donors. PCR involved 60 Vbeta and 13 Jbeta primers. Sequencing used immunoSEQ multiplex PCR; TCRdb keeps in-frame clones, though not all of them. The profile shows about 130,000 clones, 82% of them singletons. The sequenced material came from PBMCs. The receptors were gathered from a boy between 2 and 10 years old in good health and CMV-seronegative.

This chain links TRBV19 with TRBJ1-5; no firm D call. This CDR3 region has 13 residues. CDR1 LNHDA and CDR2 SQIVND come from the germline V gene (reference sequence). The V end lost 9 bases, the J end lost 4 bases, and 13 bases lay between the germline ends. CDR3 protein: CASGEDRNQPQHF. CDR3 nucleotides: TGTGCCAGCGGGGAGGACCGTAATCAGCCCCAGCATTTT.

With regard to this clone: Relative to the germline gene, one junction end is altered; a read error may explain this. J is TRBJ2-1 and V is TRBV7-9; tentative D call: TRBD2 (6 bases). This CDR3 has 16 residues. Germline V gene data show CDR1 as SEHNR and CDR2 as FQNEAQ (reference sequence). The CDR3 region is CSSSSPRSGPNNEQFF. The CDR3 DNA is TGTTCCAGCAGCTCCCCGCGTAGCGGACCGAACAATGAGCAGTTCTTC.